A selection of T cell receptor beta chains follows, all from one sample in a study of blood T cell repertoires in COVID-19. Only in-frame clones appear in the TCRdb table, and some are missing; sequencing was by immunoSEQ multiplex PCR. The table has tens of thousands of clones, roughly three quarters seen once. Sequencing was done on a sample of peripheral blood. Source of these receptors: an elderly woman with acute or convalescent COVID-19. Both conserved end residues are part of each CDR3.

j_call,cdr3_length,v_call,cdr3_aa
TRBJ1-5,13,TRBV27,CASSNRYNQPQHF
TRBJ2-2,16,TRBV5-6,CASSWPPDRHTGELFF
TRBJ1-2,13,TRBV12-3/TRBV12-4,CASSGQGYYGYTF
TRBJ2-3,14,TRBV19,CASSGADYTDTQYF
TRBJ2-7,14,TRBV7-3,CASSCDRGIYEQYF
TRBJ1-1,14,TRBV5-1,CASSLVAGSTEAFF
TRBJ2-3,14,TRBV6-5,CASLEGGPGDTQYF
TRBJ1-1,14,TRBV5-1,CASSFSQGGTEAFF
TRBJ2-7,14,TRBV7-9,CASSGGQGSYEQYF
TRBJ1-5,17,TRBV4-3,CASSQDTGGQGDQPQHF
TRBJ2-1,11,TRBV20-1,CSCSGNNEQFF
TRBJ2-7,16,TRBV15,CATSRDRTILSREQYF
TRBJ2-5,16,TRBV30,CAWSVWGTSAQETQYF
TRBJ1-2,13,TRBV5-1,CASSLVEFVGYTF
TRBJ1-5,12,TRBV28,CASSRHGEPQHF
TRBJ2-2,15,TRBV21-1,CASSKHNRETGELFF
TRBJ2-1,15,TRBV2,CASSGTSGSYNEQFF
TRBJ2-5,15,TRBV7-6,CASSFSSGFQETQYF
TRBJ2-3,13,TRBV11-1,CASSPKPGDTQYF
TRBJ2-6,20,TRBV7-3,CASSPRAEREGSFGANVLTF
TRBJ2-7,13,TRBV7-9,CASSLGLSYEQYF
TRBJ1-2,14,TRBV19,CASSWTPVQAGYTF
TRBJ2-7,15,TRBV7-2,CASSQTSGRSYEQYF
TRBJ1-3,15,TRBV14,CASSRGTATGNTIYF
TRBJ2-7,15,TRBV6-6,CASSPGTSWRSEQYF
TRBJ1-3,15,TRBV15,CATSSGGGAGNTIYF
TRBJ2-7,17,TRBV28,CAASPGIKNLLAYEQYF
TRBJ1-6,15,TRBV19,CASSIAGTYNSPLHF
TRBJ1-5,14,TRBV28,CASSSGSGNQPQHF
TRBJ2-7,15,TRBV7-2,CASSLSAGELYEQYF